This T cell receptor (beta chain) was retrieved from a study of blood T cell repertoires in COVID-19 (TCRdb year 2020). In terms of the full investigation: The collaborator samples originated in the United States, Italy and Spain and spanned the acute and convalescent phases of COVID-19. The material from the prospective study consisted of cDNA or gDNA derived from T cells, B-cell-depleted T cells, or PBMCs. Subjects who had been exposed to COVID-19, were actively infected with it, or had recovered from it provided the deeply sampled blood TCRbeta repertoires that made up the dataset. The repertoires were made available in a free public database intended to serve as a resource for research on the immune response to SARS-CoV-2. Samples were obtained from the ongoing ImmuneRACE study (first 160 participants) and from about 1,300 subjects provided by 6 global collaborators. Nearly every sample came with metadata listing a de-identified subject ID, COVID-19 status, age in years and sex. Where HLA class I and class II types were available, the types were taken from metadata supplied by the sample provider, not from assay-based typing. The paper's findings and limits, for the study overall: The amount of clinical and demographic metadata varied by source and participant and was provided uncurated.

The CDR3 spans 15 residues, from the cysteine through the phenylalanine. The retained sequence is limited to the CDR3, 45 bases, with the frame set at the first base. From a lookup of the germline V gene, CDR1 and CDR2 are SGHRS and YFSETQ. Trimming removed 4 bases from V and 0 bases from J; the gene matches leave 2 bases unexplained. This clone was detected only a few times. The specificity of this receptor is unknown. Base quality data are lacking; no much larger clone is found one base away. Collaborating institutions collected whole blood in K2EDTA tubes following their own protocols. Collaborator samples were shipped for TCRbeta analysis as frozen whole blood, isolated PBMCs, or DNA extracted from either sample type. TCRbeta CDR3 regions were amplified from genomic DNA by means of the immunoSEQ Assay, a bias-controlled multiplex PCR. Turning to the authors' computational methods: Within the assay, amplification of reference gene primers was used to estimate how many nucleated cells each sample contained. Sequence reads were collapsed and filtered to measure the absolute abundance of every unique TCRbeta CDR3 rearrangement. For each sample, productive Simpson clonality was calculated as the square root of Simpson's diversity index over productive rearrangements. TCRdb retrieved this table from immuneACCESS and kept in-frame rearrangements only. Not all clones are present; in checked studies, unresolved V genes account for under half, and no reason is known for the remainder. That table is the source of V, J and clone size, and D and trimming were worked out from the DNA. The sample profile shows hundreds of thousands of clones; about 90% of them were found once. The ten largest account for 1.3% to 1.5% of the sample.

This TCR was sampled from an elderly man with acute or convalescent COVID-19. The rearranged chain carries TRBV5-1 and TRBJ2-3; the central 10 bases match TRBD2. Source material: peripheral blood. At the DNA level, the sequence is TGCGCCAGCAGCCTAGCGGGAGTAAGCACAGATACGCAGTATTTT. Translated, this is CASSLAGVSTDTQYF.